These 7 T cell receptor beta chains originate from one sample sequenced in a study of T cell responses to AZD1222 COVID-19 vaccine. Sequencing was performed with immunoSEQ multiplex PCR; in TCRdb, only in-frame clones are kept and a portion is missing. The table has roughly 95,000 clones, roughly 90% seen once; the top ten hold less than 3.5%. The sample was peripheral blood, taken on day 0 of AZD1222 vaccination. These TCRs come from an adult in good health.

A note on this clone: The sample has other DNA sequences that encode this CDR3 too. The rearrangement uses TRBV7-3 and TRBJ1-4, with D unresolved. The V end lost 0 bases, the J end lost 0 bases, and 5 bases lay between the germline ends. This CDR3 is built from 15 residues. The germline V gene has CDR1 SGHTA and CDR2 FQGTGA. The CDR3 is CASSLTGTTNEKLFF. The CDR3 region has the DNA TGTGCCAGCAGCTTAACCGGCACAACTAATGAAAAACTGTTTTTT.

V is TRBV9 and J is TRBJ1-2; D not resolved. There are 17 residues in the CDR3. V was shortened by 0 bases and J by 3 bases, with 18 bases between the two germline ends. Per the germline V gene, CDR1 is SGDLS and CDR2 is YYNGEE. CDR3 sequence reads: CASSVGEGLVGYYGYTF. CDR3 coding DNA: TGTGCCAGCAGCGTAGGGGAAGGGCTCGTCGGGTACTATGGCTACACCTTC. The entire variable domain, with the rest obtained from reference TRBV9 and TRBJ1-2, is as follows: DSGVTQTPKHLITATGQRVTLRCSPRSGDLSVYWYQQSLDQGLQFLIQYYNGEERAKGNILERFSAQQFPDLHSELNLSSLELGDSALYFCASSVGEGLVGYYGYTFGSGTRLTVV.

The J gene is TRBJ1-2, the V gene TRBV6-5; D is uncertain. This CDR3 contains 13 residues. V was shortened by 0 bases and J by 5 bases, with 7 bases between the two germline ends. Germline V CDR1 and CDR2: MNHEY, SVGAGI. The DNA for the CDR3 is TGTGCCAGCAGTTACTCGAAGGGTTATGGCTACACCTTC. This gives the protein CASSYSKGYGYTF.

In this sample, this clone turned up once. The chain recombines TRBV5-4 with TRBJ2-1; possibly TRBD2 for D (5 bases). Deletions cut 0 bases from V and 4 bases from J, with 17 bases between. The germline V gene encodes CDR1 SGHNT and CDR2 YYREEE (reference sequence). The CDR3 covers 17 residues. CDR3 residues: CASSLGPLASGYNEQFF. CDR3 nucleotides: TGTGCCAGCAGCTTGGGACCGCTAGCTTCAGGTTACAATGAGCAGTTCTTC. The entire variable domain, with the rest obtained from reference TRBV5-4 and TRBJ2-1, is as follows: ETGVTQSPTHLIKTRGQQVTLRCSSQSGHNTVSWYQQALGQGPQFIFQYYREEENGRGNFPPRFSGLQFPNYSSELNVNALELDDSALYLCASSLGPLASGYNEQFFGPGTRLTVL.

This clone was seen once. This chain links TRBV27 with TRBJ2-3, with 8 nucleotides matching TRBD2. After removal of 4 bases from V and 2 bases from J, the junction contained 2 bases not matched to a gene. The length of the CDR3 is 14 residues. Germline assignment: CDR1 MNHEY and CDR2 SMNVEV (reference sequence). The CDR3 DNA sequence: TGTGCCAGCAGTTCGGGGGGGTACACAGATACGCAGTATTTT. The encoded protein is CASSSGGYTDTQYF.

This chain connects TRBV6-5 to TRBJ2-7; a weak D match, TRBD1 (6 bases). Looked up from germline, CDR1 is MNHEY and CDR2 is SVGAGI. The CDR3 runs to 13 residues. V shed 7 bases and J shed 8 bases, with 18 bases lying between them. CDR3 sequence reads: CASTPFPTGKQYF. The CDR3 nucleotides read TGTGCCAGCACTCCATTCCCCACAGGGAAGCAGTACTTC.

CDR3 residues: CSASTSGSTDTQYF. The CDR3 bases are TGCAGTGCTAGTACTAGCGGGAGTACAGATACGCAGTATTTT. The chain joins TRBV20-1 to TRBJ2-3; TRBD2 matches 11 bases. Unmatched junction bases numbered 2, after V lost 3 bases and J lost 3 bases. Germline lookup yields CDR1 DFQATT and CDR2 SNEGSKA (reference sequence). The CDR3 is 14 amino acids.